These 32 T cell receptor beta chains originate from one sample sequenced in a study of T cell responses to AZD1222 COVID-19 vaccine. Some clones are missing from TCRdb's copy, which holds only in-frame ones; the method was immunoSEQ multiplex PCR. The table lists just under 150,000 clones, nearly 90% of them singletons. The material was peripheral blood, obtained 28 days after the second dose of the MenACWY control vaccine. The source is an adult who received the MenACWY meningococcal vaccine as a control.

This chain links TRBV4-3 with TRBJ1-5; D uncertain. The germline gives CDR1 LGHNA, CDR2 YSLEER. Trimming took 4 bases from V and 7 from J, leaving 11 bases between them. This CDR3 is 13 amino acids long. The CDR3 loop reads CASSPALRQPQHF. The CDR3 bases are TGCGCCAGCAGCCCGGCCCTGAGGCAGCCCCAGCATTTT.

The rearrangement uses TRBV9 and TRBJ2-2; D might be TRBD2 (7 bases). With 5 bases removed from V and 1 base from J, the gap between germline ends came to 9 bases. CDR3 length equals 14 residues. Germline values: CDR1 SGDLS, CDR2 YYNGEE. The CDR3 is CASRRGQNTGELFF. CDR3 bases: TGTGCCAGCAGGCGGGGGCAGAACACCGGGGAGCTGTTTTTT.

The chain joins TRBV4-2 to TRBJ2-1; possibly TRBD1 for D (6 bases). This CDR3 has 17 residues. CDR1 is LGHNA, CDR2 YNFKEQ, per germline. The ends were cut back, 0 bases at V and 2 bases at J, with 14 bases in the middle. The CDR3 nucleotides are TGTGCCAGCAGCCAAGAAAGGGGCAGGGGTCCCTACAATGAGCAGTTCTTC. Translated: CASSQERGRGPYNEQFF.

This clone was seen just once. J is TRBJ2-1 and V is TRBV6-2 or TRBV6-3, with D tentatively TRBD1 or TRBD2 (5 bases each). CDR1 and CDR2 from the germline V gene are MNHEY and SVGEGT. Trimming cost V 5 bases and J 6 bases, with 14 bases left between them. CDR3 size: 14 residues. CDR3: CASSPGPQRNEQFF. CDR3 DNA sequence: TGTGCCAGCAGTCCGGGACCGCAACGCAATGAGCAGTTCTTC.

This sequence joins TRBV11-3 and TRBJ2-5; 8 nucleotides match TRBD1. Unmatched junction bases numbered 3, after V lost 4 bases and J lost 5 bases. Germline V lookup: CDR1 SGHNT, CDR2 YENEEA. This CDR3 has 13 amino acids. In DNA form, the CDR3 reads TGTGCCAGCAGCTGGGGACAGGCGGAGACCCAGTACTTC. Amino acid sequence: CASSWGQAETQYF.

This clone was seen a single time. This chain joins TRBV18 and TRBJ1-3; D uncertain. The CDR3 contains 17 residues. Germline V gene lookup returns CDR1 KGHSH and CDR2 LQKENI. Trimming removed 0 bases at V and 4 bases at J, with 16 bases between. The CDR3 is CASSPPFGQINGNTIYF. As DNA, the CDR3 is TGTGCCAGCTCACCACCGTTCGGGCAGATTAACGGAAACACCATATATTTT.

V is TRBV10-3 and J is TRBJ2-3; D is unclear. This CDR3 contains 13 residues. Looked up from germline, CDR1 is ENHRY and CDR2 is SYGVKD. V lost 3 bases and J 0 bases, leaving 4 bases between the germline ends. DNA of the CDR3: TGTGCCATCAGTGATGACAGCACAGATACGCAGTATTTT. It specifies CAISDDSTDTQYF.

CDR3 nucleotide sequence: TGTGCCAGCAGTGGCCCCTACGAGCAGTACTTC. It yields the protein CASSGPYEQYF. The rearrangement links TRBV25-1 to TRBJ2-7, with unresolved D. The germline CDR1 and CDR2 sequences are MGHDK and SYGVNS. V was clipped by 4 bases and J by 2 bases, with 3 bases between them. The CDR3 extends over 11 amino acids.

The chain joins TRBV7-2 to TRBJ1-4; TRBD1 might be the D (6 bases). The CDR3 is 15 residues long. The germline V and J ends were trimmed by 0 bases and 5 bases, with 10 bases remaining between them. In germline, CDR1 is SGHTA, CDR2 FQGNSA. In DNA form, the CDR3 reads TGTGCCAGCAGCTTAGCCTGGACAGTCAATGAAAAACTGTTTTTT. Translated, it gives CASSLAWTVNEKLFF. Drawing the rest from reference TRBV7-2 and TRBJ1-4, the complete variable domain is GAGVSQSPSNKVTEKGKDVELRCDPISGHTALYWYRQSLGQGLEFLIYFQGNSAPDKSGLPSDRFSAERTGGSVSTLTIQRTQQEDSAVYLCASSLAWTVNEKLFFGSGTQLSVL.

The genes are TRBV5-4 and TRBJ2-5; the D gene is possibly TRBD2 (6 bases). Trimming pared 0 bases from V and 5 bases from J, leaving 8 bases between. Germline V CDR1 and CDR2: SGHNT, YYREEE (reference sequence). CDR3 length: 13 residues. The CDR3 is CASSLAGVETQYF. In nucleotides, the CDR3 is TGTGCCAGCAGCTTGGCGGGGGTGGAGACCCAGTACTTC.

The CDR3 region has the DNA TGTGCCAGTAGTATAGATGGGACTTTTCCCTACGAGCAGTACTTC. It specifies CASSIDGTFPYEQYF. J is TRBJ2-7 and V is TRBV19, with D maybe TRBD2 (6 bases). Germline V CDR1 and CDR2: LNHDA, SQIVND (reference sequence). V lost 0 bases to trimming and J lost 2 bases, with 11 bases between them. CDR3 length equals 15 residues.

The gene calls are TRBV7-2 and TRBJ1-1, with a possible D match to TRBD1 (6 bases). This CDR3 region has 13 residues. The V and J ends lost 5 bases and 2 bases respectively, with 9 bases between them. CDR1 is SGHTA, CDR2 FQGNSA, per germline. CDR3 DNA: TGTGCCAGCAGCCGACAGGAAAACACTGAAGCTTTCTTT. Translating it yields CASSRQENTEAFF.

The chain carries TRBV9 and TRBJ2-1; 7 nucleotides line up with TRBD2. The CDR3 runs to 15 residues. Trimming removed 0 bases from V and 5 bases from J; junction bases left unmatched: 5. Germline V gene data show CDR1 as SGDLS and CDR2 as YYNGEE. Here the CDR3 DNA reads TGTGCCAGCAGCGTAGGATCGGGAGGACACAATGAGCAGTTCTTC. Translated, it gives CASSVGSGGHNEQFF. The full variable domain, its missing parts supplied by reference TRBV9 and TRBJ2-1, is DSGVTQTPKHLITATGQRVTLRCSPRSGDLSVYWYQQSLDQGLQFLIQYYNGEERAKGNILERFSAQQFPDLHSELNLSSLELGDSALYFCASSVGSGGHNEQFFGPGTRLTVL.

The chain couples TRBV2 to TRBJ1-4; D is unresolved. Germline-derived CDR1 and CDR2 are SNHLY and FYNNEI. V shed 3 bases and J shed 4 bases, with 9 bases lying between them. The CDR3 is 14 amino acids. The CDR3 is CASSEDAVNEKLFF. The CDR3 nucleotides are TGTGCCAGCAGTGAGGACGCGGTTAATGAAAAACTGTTTTTT. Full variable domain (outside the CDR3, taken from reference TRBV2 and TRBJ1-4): EPEVTQTPSHQVTQMGQEVILRCVPISNHLYFYWYRQILGQKVEFLVSFYNNEISEKSEIFDDQFSVERPDGSNFTLKIRSTKLEDSAMYFCASSEDAVNEKLFFGSGTQLSVL.

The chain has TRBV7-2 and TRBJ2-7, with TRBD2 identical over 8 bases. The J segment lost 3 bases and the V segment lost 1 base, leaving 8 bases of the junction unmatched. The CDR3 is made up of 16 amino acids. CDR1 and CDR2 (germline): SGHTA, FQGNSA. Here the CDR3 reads CASSLVGGANFYEQYF. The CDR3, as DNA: TGTGCCAGCAGCTTAGTCGGGGGGGCTAACTTCTACGAGCAGTACTTC. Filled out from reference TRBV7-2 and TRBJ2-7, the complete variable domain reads GAGVSQSPSNKVTEKGKDVELRCDPISGHTALYWYRQSLGQGLEFLIYFQGNSAPDKSGLPSDRFSAERTGGSVSTLTIQRTQQEDSAVYLCASSLVGGANFYEQYFGPGTRLTVT.

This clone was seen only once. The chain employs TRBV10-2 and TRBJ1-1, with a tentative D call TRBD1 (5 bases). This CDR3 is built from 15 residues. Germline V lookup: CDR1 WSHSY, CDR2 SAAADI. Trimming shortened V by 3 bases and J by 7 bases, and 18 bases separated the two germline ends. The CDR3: CASSDLGLGGSEAFF. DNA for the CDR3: TGCGCCAGCAGTGACCTTGGCTTGGGGGGAAGTGAAGCTTTCTTT.

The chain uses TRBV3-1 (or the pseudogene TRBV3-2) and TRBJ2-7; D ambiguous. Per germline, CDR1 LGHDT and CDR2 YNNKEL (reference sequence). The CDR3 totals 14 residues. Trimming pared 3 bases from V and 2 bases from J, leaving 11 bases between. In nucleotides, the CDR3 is TGTGCCAGCAGCCACCAGAGCGCCGCCTACGAGCAGTACTTC. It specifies CASSHQSAAYEQYF.

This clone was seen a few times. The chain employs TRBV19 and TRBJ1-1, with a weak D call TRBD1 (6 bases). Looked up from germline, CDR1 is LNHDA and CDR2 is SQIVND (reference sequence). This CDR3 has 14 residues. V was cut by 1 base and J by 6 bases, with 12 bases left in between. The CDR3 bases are TGTGCCAGTAGTATAGGAGGGGGTGGGCCTGAAGCTTTCTTT. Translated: CASSIGGGGPEAFF.

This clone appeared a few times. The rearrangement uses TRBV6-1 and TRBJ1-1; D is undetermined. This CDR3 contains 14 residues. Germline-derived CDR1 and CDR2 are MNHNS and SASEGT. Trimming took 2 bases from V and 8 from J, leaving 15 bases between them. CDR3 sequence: CASSETTRAAEAFF. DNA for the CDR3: TGTGCCAGCAGTGAAACGACGCGGGCAGCGGAAGCTTTCTTT.

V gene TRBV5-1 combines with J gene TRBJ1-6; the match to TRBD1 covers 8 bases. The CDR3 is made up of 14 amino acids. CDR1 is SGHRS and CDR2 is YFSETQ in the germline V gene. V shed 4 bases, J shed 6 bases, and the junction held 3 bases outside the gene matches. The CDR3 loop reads CASSAGQANSPLHF. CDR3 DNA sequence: TGCGCCAGCAGCGCGGGACAGGCTAATTCACCCCTCCACTTT. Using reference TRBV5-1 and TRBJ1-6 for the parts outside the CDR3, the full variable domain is KAGVTQTPRYLIKTRGQQVTLSCSPISGHRSVSWYQQTPGQGLQFLFEYFSETQRNKGNFPGRFSGRQFSNSRSEMNVSTLELGDSALYLCASSAGQANSPLHFGNGTRLTVT.

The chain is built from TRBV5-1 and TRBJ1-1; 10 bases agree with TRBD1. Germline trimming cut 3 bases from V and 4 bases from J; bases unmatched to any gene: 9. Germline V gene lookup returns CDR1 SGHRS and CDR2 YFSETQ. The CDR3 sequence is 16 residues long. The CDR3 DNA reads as TGCGCCAGCAGCTCCGGGACAGGGGTTCCGGGCACTGAAGCTTTCTTT. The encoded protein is CASSSGTGVPGTEAFF.

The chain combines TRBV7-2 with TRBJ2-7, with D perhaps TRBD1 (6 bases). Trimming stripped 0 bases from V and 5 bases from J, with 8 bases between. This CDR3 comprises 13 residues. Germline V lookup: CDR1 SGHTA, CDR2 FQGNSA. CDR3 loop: CASSLAGGHEQYF. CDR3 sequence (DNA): TGTGCCAGCAGCTTAGCTGGGGGCCACGAGCAGTACTTC.

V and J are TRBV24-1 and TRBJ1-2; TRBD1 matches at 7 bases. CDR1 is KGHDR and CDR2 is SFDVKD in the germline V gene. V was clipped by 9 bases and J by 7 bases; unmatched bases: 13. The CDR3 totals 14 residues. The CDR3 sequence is CATGETGAAGGYTF. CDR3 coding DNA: TGTGCCACCGGGGAAACAGGGGCAGCAGGTGGCTACACCTTC.

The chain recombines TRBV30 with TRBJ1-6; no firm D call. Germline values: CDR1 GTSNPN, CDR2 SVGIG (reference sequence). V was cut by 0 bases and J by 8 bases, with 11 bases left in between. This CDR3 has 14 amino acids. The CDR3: CAWSVGPLDSPLHF. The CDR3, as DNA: TGTGCCTGGAGTGTAGGGCCCCTAGATTCACCCCTCCACTTT.

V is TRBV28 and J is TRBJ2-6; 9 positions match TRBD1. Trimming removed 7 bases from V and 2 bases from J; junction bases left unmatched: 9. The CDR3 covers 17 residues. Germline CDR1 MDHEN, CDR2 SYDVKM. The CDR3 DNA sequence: TGTGCCAGCAACACAGGGGGCGCGAATGCTGGGGCCAACGTCCTGACTTTC. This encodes CASNTGGANAGANVLTF. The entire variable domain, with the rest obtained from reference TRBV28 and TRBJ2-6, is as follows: DVKVTQSSRYLVKRTGEKVFLECVQDMDHENMFWYRQDPGLGLRLIYFSYDVKMKEKGDIPEGYSVSREKKERFSLILESASTNQTSMYLCASNTGGANAGANVLTFGAGSRLTVL.

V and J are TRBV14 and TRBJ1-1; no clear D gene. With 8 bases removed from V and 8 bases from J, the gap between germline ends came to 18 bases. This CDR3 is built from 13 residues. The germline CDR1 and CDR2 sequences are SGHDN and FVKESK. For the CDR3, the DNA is TGTGCCAGCGAGCTATCAAAGACGGTGGAAGCTTTCTTT. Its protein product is CASELSKTVEAFF.

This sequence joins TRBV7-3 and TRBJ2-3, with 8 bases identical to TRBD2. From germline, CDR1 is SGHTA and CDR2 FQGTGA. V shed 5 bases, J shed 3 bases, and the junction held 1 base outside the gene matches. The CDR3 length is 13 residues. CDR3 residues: CASSERGTDTQYF. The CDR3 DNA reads TGTGCCAGCAGCGAGCGGGGGACAGATACGCAGTATTTT.

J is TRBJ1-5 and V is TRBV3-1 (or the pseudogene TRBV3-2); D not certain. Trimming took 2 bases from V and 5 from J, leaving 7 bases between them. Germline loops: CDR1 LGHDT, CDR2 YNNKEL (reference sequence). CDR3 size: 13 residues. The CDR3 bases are TGTGCCAGCAGCCAATTCTTGGATCAGCCCCAGCATTTT. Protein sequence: CASSQFLDQPQHF.

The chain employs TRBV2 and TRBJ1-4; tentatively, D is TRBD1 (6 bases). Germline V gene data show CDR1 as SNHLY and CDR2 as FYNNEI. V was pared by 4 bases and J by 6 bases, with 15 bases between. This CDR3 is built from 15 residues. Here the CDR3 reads CASSVEGGLHEKLFF. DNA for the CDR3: TGTGCCAGCAGTGTGGAGGGGGGACTCCATGAAAAACTGTTTTTT.

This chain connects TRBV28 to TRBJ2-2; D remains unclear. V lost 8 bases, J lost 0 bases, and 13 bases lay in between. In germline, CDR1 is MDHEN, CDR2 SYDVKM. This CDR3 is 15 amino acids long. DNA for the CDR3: TGTGCCAGCGCACCTCCATCCGCGAACACCGGGGAGCTGTTTTTT. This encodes CASAPPSANTGELFF.

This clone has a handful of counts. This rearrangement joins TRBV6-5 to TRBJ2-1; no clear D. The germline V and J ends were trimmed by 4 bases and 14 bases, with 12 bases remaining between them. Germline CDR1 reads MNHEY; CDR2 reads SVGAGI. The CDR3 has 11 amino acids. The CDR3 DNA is TGTGCCAGCAGTTCTACAGCGATAAAGTTCTTC. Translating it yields CASSSTAIKFF.

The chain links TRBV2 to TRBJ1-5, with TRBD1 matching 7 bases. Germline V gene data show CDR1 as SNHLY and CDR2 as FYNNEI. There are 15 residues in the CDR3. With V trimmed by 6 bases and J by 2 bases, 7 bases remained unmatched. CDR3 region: CASRDRQGRNQPQHF. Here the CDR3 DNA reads TGTGCCAGCAGGGATAGACAGGGTCGCAATCAGCCCCAGCATTTT.